This T cell receptor (beta chain) was observed in a study of read filtering for tumor transcriptome and immune sequencing. Study details: Patients were approximately 17 male and some 13 female, mean age 65.9 years, range roughly 45 to 85.

Trimming removed 1 base from V and 7 bases from J, with 8 bases in between. This CDR3 spans 13 amino acids. Germline CDR1 reads SEHNR; CDR2 reads FQNEAQ (reference sequence). Molecular barcoded adaptors covering alpha/delta and beta/gamma chains were used on 400 to 450 ng RNA. TCRdb recomputed calls from the reads with MiXCR, one row per CDR3 protein. The table has under 60,000 distinct CDR3 sequences, around a fifth seen once. Points from the study as a whole: Roughly 80% of IR-seq clonotypes had a single read, yet these held 3.5% to 4.5% of reads.

Ten or more counts support this clonotype. What it recognizes is unknown. The sequence came from a donor aged 40 or over with multiple myeloma. The sequencing input was a population of CD138-negative cells sorted from bone marrow. The chain is built from TRBV7-9 and TRBJ1-5; unclear D gene. CDR3 sequence: CASSLGLGQPQHF. CDR3 coding DNA: TGTGCCAGCAGCTTAGGCCTAGGACAGCCCCAGCATTTT.